This entry concerns a single T cell receptor (beta chain). Its specificity is unknown. TCRdb keeps only in-frame clones here, not all; method: immunoSEQ multiplex PCR. The table lists some 100,000 clones, more than 75% of them singletons. No glioblastoma patient carried an isocitrate dehydrogenase mutation. The CDR3 is 15 amino acids. V was cut by 0 bases and J by 7 bases, with 13 bases left in between. Germline V gene data show CDR1 as SNHLY and CDR2 as FYNNEI. This sample is drawn from a study of glioma-infiltrating T cells after dendritic cell vaccination. About the study: Treatment, given 2003 to 2012, was autologous tumor lysate-pulsed dendritic cell vaccination.

Study observations and caveats: Survival was not directly related to TCR clonality in these patients.

The source is a human donor with glioblastoma. The starting material was blood, obtained before dendritic cell vaccination. The genes are TRBV2 and TRBJ2-4, with D maybe TRBD1 (6 bases). CDR3 sequence: CASSEAEGVGNIQYF. DNA of the CDR3: TGTGCCAGCAGTGAAGCCGAGGGGGTGGGGAACATTCAGTACTTC.